The present T cell receptor beta chain was sequenced within a study of CD8 T cells in ankylosing spondylitis. Study conclusions and caveats: Ankylosing spondylitis blood appeared to carry a characteristic TCR beta motif of roughly eight highly homologous variants. Both synovial fluid and blood in reactive arthritis had previously been reported to carry some motif variants. Within matched ankylosing spondylitis synovial fluid, disease-linked clones were reportedly significantly enriched.

This clonotype came up a few times. Its antigen remains unknown. The V end was cut by 6 bases, the J end by 0 bases, with 6 bases between. This CDR3 has 13 residues. CDR1 is GTSNPN, CDR2 SVGIG, per germline (reference sequence). 5'-RACE, quantitative and with molecular barcodes, yielded the TCR beta libraries. TCRdb recomputed calls from the 5' RACE reads with MiXCR, one row per CDR3 protein. Of 150,000 to 200,000 distinct CDR3 sequences in the sample, about a third were seen once. The receptor's source is a male donor with ankylosing spondylitis. The gene calls are TRBV30 and TRBJ2-6; D is unclear. The sequenced material came from synovial fluid, either unsorted or a sorted T cell fraction (not recorded which). The CDR3 DNA reads TGTGCCTGCACGAACTCTGGGGCCAACGTCCTGACTTTC. This gives the protein CACTNSGANVLTF.